This T cell receptor (beta chain) was sequenced for a study of OX40 agonist ivuxolimab in advanced cancers. Findings and caveats of the study: In the expanded peripheral T cells, antigen specificity was never determined.

Concerning this clone itself: Its specificity is not known.

Method: immunoSEQ multiplex PCR; TCRdb's copy keeps in-frame clones and lacks some. The sample gives around 100,000 clones, nearly 90% of which show up once; more than 0.15% is in the top ten. V was cut by 3 bases and J by 6 bases, with 16 bases left in between. Germline V lookup: CDR1 SGHRS, CDR2 YFSETQ. The length of the CDR3 is 15 residues. The chain couples TRBV5-1 to TRBJ2-1, with D possibly matching TRBD1 (6 bases). The source of this sequence is an adult with an advanced solid tumor such as melanoma, head and neck, liver or kidney cancer. This material consisted of CD4+ or CD8+ T cells sorted from blood, taken in a trial of the OX40 agonist ivuxolimab. CDR3 DNA: TGCGCCAGCAGCTCGTCCGACAGGTCGGTCAATGAGCAGTTCTTC. Amino acid sequence: CASSSSDRSVNEQFF.